The TCR beta chain under discussion was sequenced for a study of PD-1 blockade in classical Hodgkin lymphoma. This CDR3 is 13 amino acids long. The V gene's germline CDR1 is SGHTA and CDR2 FQGNSA. Trimming pared 3 bases from V and 6 bases from J, leaving 11 bases between. Comments on this clone: Its target is unknown.

The repertoire was sequenced with immunoSEQ multiplex PCR; TCRdb's copy has only in-frame clones and lacks some. This repertoire shows tens of thousands of clones, approximately 72% found once; its top ten account for approximately 12%. Time point meaning: cycle 4 day 1 (C4D1), after 6 weeks of nivolumab. Autologous stem cell transplantation was followed by relapse in every patient, and brentuximab vedotin exposure varied. Notes on the study in general: CD8+ TCR diversity did not rise significantly by C4D1, unlike CD4+. Relative to healthy donors, newly diagnosed patients reportedly had lower baseline TCR diversity, which was reported as lower still in relapsed/refractory patients.

The genes are TRBV7-2 and TRBJ1-2; D gene uncertain. This TCR was recovered from a human donor with classical Hodgkin lymphoma. Specimen: peripheral blood mononuclear cells (PBMCs), collected before the fourth cycle of nivolumab. DNA for the CDR3: TGTGCCAGCAGCTTTCGGAGTGGGGATGGCTACACCTTC. It specifies CASSFRSGDGYTF.